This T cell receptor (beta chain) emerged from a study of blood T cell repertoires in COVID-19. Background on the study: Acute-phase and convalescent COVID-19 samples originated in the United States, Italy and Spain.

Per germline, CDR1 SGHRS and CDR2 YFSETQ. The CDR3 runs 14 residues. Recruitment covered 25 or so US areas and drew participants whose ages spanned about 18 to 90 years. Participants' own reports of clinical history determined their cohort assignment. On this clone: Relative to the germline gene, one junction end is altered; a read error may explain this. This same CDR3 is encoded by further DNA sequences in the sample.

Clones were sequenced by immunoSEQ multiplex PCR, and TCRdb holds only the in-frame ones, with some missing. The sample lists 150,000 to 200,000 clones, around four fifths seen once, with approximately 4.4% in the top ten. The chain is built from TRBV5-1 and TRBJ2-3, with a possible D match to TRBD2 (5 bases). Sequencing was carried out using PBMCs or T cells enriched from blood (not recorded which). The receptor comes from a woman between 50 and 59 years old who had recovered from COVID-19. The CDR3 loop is CASSLAASRDTQYF. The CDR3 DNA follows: TGCGCCAGCAGCTTGGCGGCTAGCAGAGATACGCAGTATTTT.